This is a list of T cell receptor beta chains from one sample in a study of response to subunit inactivated influenza vaccine. TCRdb used MiXCR to reprocess the RT-PCR reads, holding one entry per CDR3 protein. The profile shows about 650,000 distinct CDR3 sequences, less than 15% of them singletons. This specimen was PBMCs from blood, taken approximately 15 days before vaccination. The receptors here all came from a man aged 50 or older who received an inactivated influenza vaccine. CDR3s include the opening cysteine and the closing phenylalanine or tryptophan.

v_call | cdr3_aa
TRBV7-9 | CASSVSLRGREKLFF
TRBV12-3/TRBV12-4 | CASSLYGYTF
TRBV6-2/TRBV6-3 | CASSFGRSSYNSPLHF
TRBV6-2/TRBV6-3 | CASSYYVTSGSRTPSSYNEQFF
TRBV28 | CASGGGARNEQFF
TRBV3-1 | CASSHDNRGNSPLHF
TRBV18 | CASSPIPGANVLTF
TRBV20-1 | CSANGGTGGIGNIQYF
TRBV6-2/TRBV6-3 | CASSLFQTYEQYF
TRBV6-1 | CASSEVDRGVFGELFF
TRBV28 | CASIGGIYNEQFF
TRBV6-5 | CASSYSPVGRGSRETQYF
TRBV4-1 | CASSQVDGGGNEQYF
TRBV7-9 | CASRFGHGVTYEQYF
TRBV6-1 | CASKSSGGSYNEQFF
TRBV5-1 | CASSLAPPGGGSYEQYF
TRBV10-3 | CAISDLERDQPQHF
TRBV4-3 | CASSQNPANQETQYF
TRBV7-2 | CASSVSGYSYEQYF
TRBV6-5 | CASSYDRDEPGSYNEQFF
TRBV7-9 | CASSNGLAYYNEQFF
TRBV5-1 | CASSPGQSSYNSPLHF
TRBV6-1 | CASSVFRTPNYGYTF
TRBV11-2 | CASSLVVLAGGLNEQFF
TRBV5-1 | CASSHPGRPYEQYF
TRBV15 | CATSRSRGFNEQFF
TRBV6-2/TRBV6-3 | CASSYEAGTTEETQYF
TRBV5-5 | CASSLHRGLAGANVLTF